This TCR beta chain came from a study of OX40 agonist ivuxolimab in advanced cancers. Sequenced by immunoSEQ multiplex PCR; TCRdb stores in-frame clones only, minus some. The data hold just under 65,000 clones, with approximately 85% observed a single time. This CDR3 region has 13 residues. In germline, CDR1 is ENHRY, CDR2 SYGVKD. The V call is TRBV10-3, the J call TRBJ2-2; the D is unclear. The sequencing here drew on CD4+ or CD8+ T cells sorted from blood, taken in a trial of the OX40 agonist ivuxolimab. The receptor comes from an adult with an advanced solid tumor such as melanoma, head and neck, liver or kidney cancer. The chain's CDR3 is CAHSGSNTGELFF. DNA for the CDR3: TGTGCGCACTCCGGGTCGAACACCGGGGAGCTGTTTTTT.